This entry lists 2 T cell receptor beta chains sequenced from one sample in a study of CD8 T cells in ankylosing spondylitis. From the 5' RACE reads, TCRdb called clonotypes with MiXCR, one entry per CDR3 protein. The data show under 200,000 distinct CDR3 sequences, with roughly 13% seen just once and about 10% held by the top ten. Sequencing input: blood, either unsorted or a sorted T cell fraction (not recorded which). These receptors all come from a female donor with ankylosing spondylitis or in good health (not recorded which).

This clonotype was counted once. With a much larger clone just one base away, this may be a read error. The V call is TRBV29-1, the J call TRBJ1-2; 9 positions match TRBD1. The CDR3 sequence is 13 residues long. The V gene's germline CDR1 is SQVTM and CDR2 ANQGSEA. This CDR3 reads CSVRTGDNYGYIF. The DNA of the CDR3 is TGCAGCGTCCGGACAGGGGATAACTATGGCTACATCTTC.

The table lists this clonotype with a few counts. The V call is TRBV29-1, the J call TRBJ1-3; TRBD1 agrees at 7 bases. From germline, CDR1 is SQVTM and CDR2 ANQGSEA. J gave up 0 bases and V 6 bases, and 14 bases lay outside the gene matches. The CDR3 contains 17 residues. In DNA form, the CDR3 reads TGCAGCGTCGGTACCGGGACAGAATACCTCTCTGGAAACACCATATATTTT. Protein sequence: CSVGTGTEYLSGNTIYF.